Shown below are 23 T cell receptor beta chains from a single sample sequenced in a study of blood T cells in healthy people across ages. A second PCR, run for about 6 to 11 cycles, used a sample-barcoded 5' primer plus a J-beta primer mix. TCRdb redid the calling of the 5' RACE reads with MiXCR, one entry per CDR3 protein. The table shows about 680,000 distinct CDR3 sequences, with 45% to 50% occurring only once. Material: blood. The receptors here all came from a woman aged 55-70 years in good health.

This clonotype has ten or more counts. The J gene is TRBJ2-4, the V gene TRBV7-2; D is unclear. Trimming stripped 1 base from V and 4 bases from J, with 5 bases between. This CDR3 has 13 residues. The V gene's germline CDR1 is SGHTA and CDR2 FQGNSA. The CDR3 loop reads CASSLDSKNIQYF. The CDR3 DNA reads TGTGCCAGCAGCTTAGACTCTAAAAACATTCAGTACTTC.

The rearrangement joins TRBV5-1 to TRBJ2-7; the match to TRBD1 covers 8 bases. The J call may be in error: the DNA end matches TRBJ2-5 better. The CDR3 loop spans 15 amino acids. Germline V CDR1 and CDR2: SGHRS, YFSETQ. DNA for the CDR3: TGCGCCAGCAGCTCGAGTGACAGGGGTCGTGAGACCCAGTACTTC. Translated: CASSSSDRGRETQYF.

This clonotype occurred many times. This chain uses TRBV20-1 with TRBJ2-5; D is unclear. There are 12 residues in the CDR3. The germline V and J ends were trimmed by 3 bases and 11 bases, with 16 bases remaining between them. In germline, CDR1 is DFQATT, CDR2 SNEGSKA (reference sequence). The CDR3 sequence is CSASSLFSQQYF. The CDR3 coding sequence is TGCAGTGCTAGTTCCCTCTTTAGTCAGCAGTACTTC.

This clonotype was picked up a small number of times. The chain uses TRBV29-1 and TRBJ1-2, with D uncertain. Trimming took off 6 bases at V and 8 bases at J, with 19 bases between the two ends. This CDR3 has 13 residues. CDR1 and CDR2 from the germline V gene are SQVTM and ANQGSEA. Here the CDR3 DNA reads TGCAGCGTCCTGGACCTCGGTAGGGAAGGCTACACCTTC. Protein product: CSVLDLGREGYTF.

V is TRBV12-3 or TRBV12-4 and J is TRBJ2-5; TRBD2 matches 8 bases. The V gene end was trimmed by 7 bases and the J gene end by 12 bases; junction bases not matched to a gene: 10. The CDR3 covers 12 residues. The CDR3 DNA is TGTGCCAGCACCTTTAGCGGGACTAGAGAGTACTTC. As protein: CASTFSGTREYF.

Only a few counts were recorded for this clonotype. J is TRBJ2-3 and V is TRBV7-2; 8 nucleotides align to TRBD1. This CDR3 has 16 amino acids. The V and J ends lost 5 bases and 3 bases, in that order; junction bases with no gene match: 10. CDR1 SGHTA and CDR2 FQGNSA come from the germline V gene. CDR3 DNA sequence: TGTGCCAGCAGCCCTAGGGGCGGGACAGGTACAGATACGCAGTATTTT. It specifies CASSPRGGTGTDTQYF.

The CDR3 bases are TGCAGTGCTAGAGATCAGGGTGGCTCCTACGAGCAGTACTTC. Its translation is CSARDQGGSYEQYF. The rearrangement joins TRBV20-1 to TRBJ2-7, with a weak D call TRBD1 (5 bases). CDR3 length: 14 residues. CDR1 and CDR2 from the germline V gene are DFQATT and SNEGSKA (reference sequence). The germline V and J ends were trimmed by 0 bases and 0 bases, with 9 bases remaining between them.

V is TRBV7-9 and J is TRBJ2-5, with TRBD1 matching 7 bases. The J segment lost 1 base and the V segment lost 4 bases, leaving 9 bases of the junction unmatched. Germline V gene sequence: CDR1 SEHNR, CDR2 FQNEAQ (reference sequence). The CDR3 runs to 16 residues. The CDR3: CASSSEDRALQETQYF. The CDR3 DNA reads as TGTGCCAGCAGCTCCGAAGACAGGGCCCTCCAAGAGACCCAGTACTTC.

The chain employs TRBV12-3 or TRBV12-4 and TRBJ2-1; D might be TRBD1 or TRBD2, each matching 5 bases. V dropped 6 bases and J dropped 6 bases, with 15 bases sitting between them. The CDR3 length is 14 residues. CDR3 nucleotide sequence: TGTGCCAGCAGCACCGGGACCCCGAGCAATGAGCAGTTCTTC. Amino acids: CASSTGTPSNEQFF.

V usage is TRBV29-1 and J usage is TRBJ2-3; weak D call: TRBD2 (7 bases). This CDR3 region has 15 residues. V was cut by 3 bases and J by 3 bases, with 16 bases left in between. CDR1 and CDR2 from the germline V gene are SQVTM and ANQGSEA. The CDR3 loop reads CSVDGGGATTDTQYF. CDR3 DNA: TGCAGCGTTGATGGGGGGGGCGCCACGACAGATACGCAGTATTTT.

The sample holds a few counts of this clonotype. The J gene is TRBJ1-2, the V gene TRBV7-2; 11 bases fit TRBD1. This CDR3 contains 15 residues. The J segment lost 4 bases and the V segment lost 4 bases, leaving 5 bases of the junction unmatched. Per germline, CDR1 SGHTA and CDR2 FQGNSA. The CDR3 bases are TGTGCCAGCAGCTCCTCGGGACAGGGGGTCTATGGCTACACCTTC. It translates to CASSSSGQGVYGYTF. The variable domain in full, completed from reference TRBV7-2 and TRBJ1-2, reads GAGVSQSPSNKVTEKGKDVELRCDPISGHTALYWYRQSLGQGLEFLIYFQGNSAPDKSGLPSDRFSAERTGGSVSTLTIQRTQQEDSAVYLCASSSSGQGVYGYTFGSGTRLTVV.

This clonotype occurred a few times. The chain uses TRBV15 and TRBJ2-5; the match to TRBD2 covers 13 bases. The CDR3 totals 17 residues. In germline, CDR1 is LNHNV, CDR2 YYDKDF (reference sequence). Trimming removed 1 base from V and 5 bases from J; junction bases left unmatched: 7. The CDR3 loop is CATSRGTSGSYLETQYF. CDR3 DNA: TGTGCCACCAGCAGAGGGACTAGCGGGAGTTATCTGGAGACCCAGTACTTC.

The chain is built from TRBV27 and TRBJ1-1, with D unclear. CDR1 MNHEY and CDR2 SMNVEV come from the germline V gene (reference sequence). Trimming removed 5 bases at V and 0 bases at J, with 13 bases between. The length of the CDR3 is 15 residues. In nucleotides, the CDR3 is TGTGCCAGCAGTCCCTGGGCCGCAATGAACACTGAAGCTTTCTTT. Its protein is CASSPWAAMNTEAFF.

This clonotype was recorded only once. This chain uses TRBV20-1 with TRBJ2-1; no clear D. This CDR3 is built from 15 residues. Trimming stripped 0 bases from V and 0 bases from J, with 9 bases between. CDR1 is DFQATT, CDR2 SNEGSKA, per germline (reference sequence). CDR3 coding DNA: TGCAGTGCTAGAGATCAGCAAAGCTCCTACAATGAGCAGTTCTTC. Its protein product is CSARDQQSSYNEQFF.

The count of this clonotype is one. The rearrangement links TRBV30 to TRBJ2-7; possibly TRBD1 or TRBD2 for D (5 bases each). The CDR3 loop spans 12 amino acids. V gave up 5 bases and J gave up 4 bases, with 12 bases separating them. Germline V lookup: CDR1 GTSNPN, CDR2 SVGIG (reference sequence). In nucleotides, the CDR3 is TGTGCCTGGGGGGGTCGCCGGTACGAGCAGTACTTC. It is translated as CAWGGRRYEQYF.

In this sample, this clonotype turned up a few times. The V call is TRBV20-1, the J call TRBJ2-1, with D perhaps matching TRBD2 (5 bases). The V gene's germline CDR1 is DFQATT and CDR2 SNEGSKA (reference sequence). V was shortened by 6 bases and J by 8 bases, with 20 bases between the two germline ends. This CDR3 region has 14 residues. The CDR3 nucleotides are TGCAGTGCGCCAGACTATGCCGGCGGAGATGAGCAGTTCTTC. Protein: CSAPDYAGGDEQFF.

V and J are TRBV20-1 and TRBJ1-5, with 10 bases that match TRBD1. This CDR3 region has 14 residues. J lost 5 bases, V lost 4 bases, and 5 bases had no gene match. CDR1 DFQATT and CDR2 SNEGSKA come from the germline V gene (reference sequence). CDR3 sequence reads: CSATTGGGDQPQHF. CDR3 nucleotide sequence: TGCAGTGCTACGACAGGGGGCGGAGATCAGCCCCAGCATTTT.

This chain's CDR3 is CASSTEGQGDKNIQYF. DNA of the CDR3: TGTGCCAGCAGTACCGAAGGTCAGGGCGACAAAAACATTCAGTACTTC. The chain links TRBV28 to TRBJ2-4; maybe TRBD1 (5 bases). CDR3 size: 16 residues. Germline assignment: CDR1 MDHEN and CDR2 SYDVKM. Trimming removed 5 bases from V and 3 bases from J, with 17 bases in between. Variable domain in full (rest from reference TRBV28 and TRBJ2-4): DVKVTQSSRYLVKRTGEKVFLECVQDMDHENMFWYRQDPGLGLRLIYFSYDVKMKEKGDIPEGYSVSREKKERFSLILESASTNQTSMYLCASSTEGQGDKNIQYFGAGTRLSVL.

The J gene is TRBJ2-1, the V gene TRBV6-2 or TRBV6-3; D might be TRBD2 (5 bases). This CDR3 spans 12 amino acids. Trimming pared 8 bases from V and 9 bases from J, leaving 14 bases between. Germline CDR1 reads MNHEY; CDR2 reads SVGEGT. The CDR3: CASSTRRIEQFF. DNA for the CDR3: TGTGCCAGCTCAACCCGGAGGATTGAGCAGTTCTTC.

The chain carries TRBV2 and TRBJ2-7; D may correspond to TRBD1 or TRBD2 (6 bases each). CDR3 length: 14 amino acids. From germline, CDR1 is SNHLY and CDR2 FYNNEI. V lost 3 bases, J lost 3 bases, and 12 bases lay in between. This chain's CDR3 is CASSDQGTFYEQYF. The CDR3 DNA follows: TGTGCCAGCAGTGATCAGGGGACTTTCTACGAGCAGTACTTC.

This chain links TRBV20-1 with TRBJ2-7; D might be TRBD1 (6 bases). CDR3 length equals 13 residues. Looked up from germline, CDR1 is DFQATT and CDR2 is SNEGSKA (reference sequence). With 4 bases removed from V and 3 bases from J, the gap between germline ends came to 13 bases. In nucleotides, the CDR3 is TGCAGTGCTAAACCGGGACACCTCTACGAGCAGTACTTC. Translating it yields CSAKPGHLYEQYF.

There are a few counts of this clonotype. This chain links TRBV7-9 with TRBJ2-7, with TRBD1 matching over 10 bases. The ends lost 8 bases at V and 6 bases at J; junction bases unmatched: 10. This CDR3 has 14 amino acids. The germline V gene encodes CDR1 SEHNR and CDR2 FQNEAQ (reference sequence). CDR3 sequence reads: CASDPGQGFSEQYF. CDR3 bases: TGTGCCAGCGACCCGGGACAGGGGTTCTCCGAGCAGTACTTC.

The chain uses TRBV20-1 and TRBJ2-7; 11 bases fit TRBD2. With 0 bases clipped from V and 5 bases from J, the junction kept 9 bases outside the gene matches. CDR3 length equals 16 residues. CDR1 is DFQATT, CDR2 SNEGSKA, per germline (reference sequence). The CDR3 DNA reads TGCAGTGCTAGAGATAGGGGAACTAGCGGGAGCCACGAGCAGTACTTC. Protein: CSARDRGTSGSHEQYF.